This T cell receptor beta chain is from a study of cytomegalovirus exposure and HLA in healthy donors. The CDR3 covers 15 residues. The V gene's germline CDR1 is KGHSH and CDR2 LQKENI. Trimming at V came to 3 bases and at J to 5 bases, leaving 8 bases not matched to a gene. Sequencing used immunoSEQ multiplex PCR; TCRdb keeps in-frame clones, though not all of them. The sample records approximately 280,000 clones, 80% to 90% being singletons. On this clone itself: The target antigen is unknown.

Broader study findings: Specificity for CMV antigens was confirmed in vitro for three of the CMV-associated chains. Rarity held for most TCR sequences, but there were some public TCRs that occurred in many donors.

The receptor was derived from a woman between 18 and 29 years old in good health and CMV-seronegative. Sequencing used PBMCs. This chain links TRBV18 with TRBJ1-1; TRBD1 aligns across 8 bases. The CDR3 here is CASSPQQGEGTEAFF. Here the CDR3 DNA reads TGTGCCAGCTCACCTCAACAGGGGGAAGGGACTGAAGCTTTCTTT.